Listed below are T cell receptor beta chains from one sample, sequenced in a study of CD8 T cells in ankylosing spondylitis. Each CDR3 protein gets one entry after TCRdb re-called the 5' RACE reads with MiXCR. The sample yields a few hundred thousand distinct CDR3 sequences, roughly 22% seen once. What was sequenced was blood, either unsorted or a sorted T cell fraction (not recorded which). The receptors originated from a male donor with ankylosing spondylitis or in good health (not recorded which). The CDR3 runs from the conserved cysteine through the conserved F or W. The D gene is left open where the match is weak. Rows give clone size only sometimes, using once, few, many, or a class for an expanded clone.

CASSWGPGETQYF | TGTGCCAGCAGCTGGGGCCCCGGGGAGACCCAGTACTTC | . | TRBJ2-5 | TRBV7-9 | few
CASSQDFGSGYEQYF | TGCGCCAGCAGCCAAGATTTTGGCAGCGGGTACGAGCAGTACTTC | . | TRBJ2-7 | TRBV4-1 | .
CARSPGGLNEQFF | TGTGCCAGGAGCCCCGGAGGCCTCAATGAGCAGTTCTTC | . | TRBJ2-1 | TRBV5-6 | .
CASTFQGSSEQFF | TGTGCCAGCACCTTTCAGGGATCGAGCGAGCAGTTCTTC | . | TRBJ2-1 | TRBV7-9 | .
CASSYSTDHEQYF | TGTGCCAGCAGTTACTCGACGGACCACGAGCAGTACTTC | . | TRBJ2-7 | TRBV6-6 | .
CSARDVGPGTGDYNEQFF | TGCAGTGCTAGAGATGTCGGACCCGGGACAGGCGACTACAATGAGCAGTTCTTC | TRBD1 | TRBJ2-1 | TRBV20-1 | few
CAIRTQESNSPLHF | TGTGCCATCAGGACACAGGAATCTAATTCACCCCTCCACTTT | . | TRBJ1-6 | TRBV10-3 | few
CSAESWERADTQYF | TGCAGTGCCGAATCATGGGAAAGGGCAGATACGCAGTATTTT | . | TRBJ2-3 | TRBV20-1 | many
CASSLGGGIYNEQFF | TGTGCCAGCAGCTTAGGAGGGGGGATCTACAATGAGCAGTTCTTC | . | TRBJ2-1 | TRBV11-2 | .
CASSYSRGQGTEQYF | TGTGCCAGCAGTTACTCGAGGGGACAGGGGACCGAGCAGTACTTC | TRBD1 | TRBJ2-7 | TRBV6-5 | few
CATGGAYQETQYF | TGTGCCACAGGCGGGGCGTACCAAGAGACCCAGTACTTC | . | TRBJ2-5 | TRBV3-1 | few
CASSRPQGGTFF | TGTGCCAGCAGCCGGCCCCAGGGAGGGACGTTCTTC | TRBD2 | TRBJ2-1 | TRBV12-3/TRBV12-4 | few
CASTSGTINTGELFF | TGTGCCAGCACCTCCGGGACCATCAACACCGGGGAGCTGTTTTTT | . | TRBJ2-2 | TRBV28 | .
CASSLFGNTEAFF | TGTGCCAGCAGCTTATTCGGGAACACTGAAGCTTTCTTT | . | TRBJ1-1 | TRBV7-8 | few
CASTDGGGASLEQYF | TGTGCCAGCACCGACGGTGGAGGGGCCAGTCTTGAGCAGTACTTC | . | TRBJ2-7 | TRBV5-6 | .
CASSEGAGLLKDTQYF | TGTGCCAGCAGTGAAGGGGCAGGGCTTTTGAAAGATACGCAGTATTTT | . | TRBJ2-3 | TRBV25-1 | .